These T cell receptor beta chains were read from a single sample in a study of read filtering for tumor transcriptome and immune sequencing. TCRdb used MiXCR to reprocess the reads, holding one entry per CDR3 protein. The top ten hold over 11% of the sample, which has tens of thousands of distinct CDR3 sequences, approximately 19% seen once. The sequencing sample was made of a population of CD138-negative cells sorted from bone marrow. The receptors were sampled from a donor over 35 with multiple myeloma. Each CDR3 is given with its conserved first and last residue. A D gene is named only where the DNA matches it firmly. Some rows mark clone size as missing; the rest say once, few, many or name a class of expanded clone.

d_call,j_call,clone_size,v_call,cdr3_length,cdr3_aa,cdr3_nt
TRBD2,TRBJ2-2,many,TRBV12-3/TRBV12-4,18,CASTAGTSGGANTGELFF,TGTGCCAGCACAGCCGGGACTAGCGGGGGGGCGAACACCGGGGAGCTGTTTTTT
TRBD1,TRBJ2-1,many,TRBV5-6,15,CASSKDRGGHNEQFF,TGTGCCAGCAGCAAGGACAGGGGAGGGCACAATGAGCAGTTCTTC
.,TRBJ2-3,many,TRBV5-1,14,CAGTYGPSTDTQYF,TGCGCCGGAACCTACGGGCCCAGCACAGATACGCAGTATTTT
TRBD1,TRBJ2-7,many,TRBV7-9,13,CASSLGRGYEQYF,TGTGCCAGCAGCTTAGGCAGGGGGTACGAGCAGTACTTC
.,TRBJ2-7,.,TRBV5-6,12,CASSSSSYEQYF,TGTGCCAGCAGCTCGAGCTCCTACGAGCAGTACTTC
.,TRBJ1-5,many,TRBV11-1,15,CASSKGPLGNQPQHF,TGTGCCAGCAGCAAGGGACCCCTCGGCAATCAGCCCCAGCATTTT
.,TRBJ1-3,many,TRBV6-5,13,CASTLKDGNTIYF,TGTGCCAGCACCCTCAAGGATGGAAACACCATATATTTT
.,TRBJ2-5,many,TRBV15,14,CATSRDALEETQYF,TGTGCCACCAGCAGAGATGCCCTGGAAGAGACCCAGTACTTC
TRBD1,TRBJ1-5,.,TRBV4-1,17,CASSQGGRGRGNQPQHF,TGCGCCAGCAGCCAAGGTGGCAGGGGGCGAGGCAATCAGCCCCAGCATTTT
.,TRBJ2-1,many,TRBV6-5,12,CASTSPPFEQFF,TGTGCCAGCACGAGCCCCCCTTTTGAGCAGTTCTTC
.,TRBJ2-3,many,TRBV5-6,16,CASSLARQFDTDTQYF,TGTGCCAGCAGCTTGGCCCGCCAGTTTGACACAGATACGCAGTATTTT
.,TRBJ1-5,.,TRBV30,13,CAWSGSAPGPQHF,TGTGCCTGGAGTGGGTCGGCCCCAGGGCCCCAGCATTTT
.,TRBJ2-1,many,TRBV30,12,CAWNLGGNEQFF,TGTGCCTGGAACTTGGGCGGCAATGAGCAGTTCTTC
.,TRBJ2-7,many,TRBV28,12,CASSGSSYGQYF,TGTGCCAGCAGTGGATCCTCCTACGGGCAGTACTTC
TRBD2,TRBJ2-3,few,TRBV19,12,CDSGGDTDTQYF,TGTGATAGTGGGGGGGACACAGATACGCAGTATTTT
.,TRBJ2-5,.,TRBV5-6,15,CASSFRTARRETQYF,TGTGCCAGCAGCTTCAGGACAGCCCGTCGAGAGACCCAGTACTTC
.,TRBJ1-5,few,TRBV6-5,14,CASSPGPPNQPQHF,TGTGCCAGCAGTCCGGGACCACCCAATCAGCCCCAGCATTTT
.,TRBJ1-1,.,TRBV7-9,14,CAGSRGSGNTEAFF,TGTGCCGGCAGCAGGGGTTCGGGGAACACCGAAGCTTTCTTT
TRBD2,TRBJ2-1,few,TRBV9,13,CASSGTSYNEQFF,TGTGCCAGCAGCGGGACTAGTTACAATGAGCAGTTCTTC
.,TRBJ2-5,.,TRBV20-1,13,CSARDPASETQYF,TGCAGTGCTAGAGACCCAGCTTCAGAGACCCAGTACTTC
.,TRBJ2-7,.,TRBV4-1,16,CASSQDRCRTPHEQYF,TGCGCCAGCAGCCAAGATCGGTGCAGGACACCCCACGAGCAGTACTTC
TRBD1,TRBJ1-5,many,TRBV19,16,CASSATGGSDDQPQHF,TGTGCCAGTAGCGCGACAGGGGGCAGTGATGATCAGCCCCAGCATTTT
.,TRBJ2-2,many,TRBV4-1,19,CASSRRATPSSENTGELFF,TGCGCCAGCAGCCGACGCGCCACGCCTAGCTCGGAGAACACCGGGGAGCTGTTTTTT
.,TRBJ1-1,many,TRBV3-1,12,CASSHRNTEAFF,TGTGCCAGCAGCCATCGAAACACTGAAGCTTTCTTT
.,TRBJ1-5,few,TRBV7-2,13,CASSLTYNQPQHF,TGTGCCAGCAGCTTGACATATAATCAGCCCCAGCATTTT
TRBD1,TRBJ1-1,many,TRBV12-3/TRBV12-4,14,CASSPDRGVREAFF,TGTGCCAGCAGTCCGGACAGGGGAGTTCGCGAAGCTTTCTTT
.,TRBJ1-6,many,TRBV20-1,16,CSASQGDRLIDSPLHF,TGCAGTGCTTCCCAAGGGGATAGACTAATTGATTCACCCCTCCACTTT
.,TRBJ2-5,many,TRBV29-1,13,CSVERSLQETQYF,TGCAGCGTTGAAAGGTCACTCCAAGAGACCCAGTACTTC
.,TRBJ1-1,many,TRBV18,15,CASSPSSGMNTEAFF,TGTGCCAGCTCACCATCTAGTGGGATGAACACTGAAGCTTTCTTT
TRBD2,TRBJ2-3,many,TRBV29-1,13,CSALLAGRYTQYF,TGCAGCGCACTACTAGCGGGACGCTATACGCAGTATTTT
.,TRBJ2-2,.,TRBV9,12,CASRQSGGELFF,TGTGCCAGCAGGCAGTCGGGCGGGGAGCTGTTTTTT
.,TRBJ2-2,.,TRBV6-2/TRBV6-3,14,CASTNRRNTGELFF,TGTGCCAGCACTAATAGACGGAACACCGGGGAGCTGTTTTTT
.,TRBJ2-1,many,TRBV7-3,14,CASSQGGGYNEQFF,TGTGCCAGCTCCCAGGGGGGGGGCTACAATGAGCAGTTCTTC
TRBD2,TRBJ2-7,many,TRBV6-6,13,CASSLAGVREQYF,TGTGCCAGCAGTTTAGCGGGAGTAAGGGAGCAGTACTTC
.,TRBJ2-3,many,TRBV11-3,15,CASSPALGRPDTQYF,TGTGCCAGCAGCCCCGCGTTGGGTCGGCCAGATACGCAGTATTTT
TRBD2,TRBJ2-1,many,TRBV5-1,14,CASSLAPSGNEQFF,TGCGCCAGCAGCTTGGCCCCTAGCGGGAATGAGCAGTTCTTC
.,TRBJ2-1,many,TRBV29-1,13,CSVEAQRANEQFF,TGCAGCGTTGAAGCCCAAAGGGCGAATGAGCAGTTCTTC
.,TRBJ2-1,many,TRBV20-1,13,CSASASSYNEQFF,TGCAGTGCTTCAGCTAGCTCCTACAATGAGCAGTTCTTC
TRBD1,TRBJ1-5,many,TRBV7-8,14,CASSLSGGYQPQHF,TGTGCCAGCAGCTTATCAGGGGGTTATCAGCCCCAGCATTTT
.,TRBJ1-2,many,TRBV14,13,CASSPTSDYGYTF,TGTGCCAGCAGCCCCACATCGGACTATGGCTACACCTTC
.,TRBJ1-4,few,TRBV10-3,14,CAISSGARGGKLFF,TGTGCCATCAGTTCCGGGGCAAGGGGAGGAAAACTGTTTTTT
.,TRBJ2-1,many,TRBV5-1,13,CASSFGSNNEQFF,TGCGCCAGCAGCTTTGGCAGTAACAATGAGCAGTTCTTC
.,TRBJ1-4,many,TRBV6-5,15,CASSASQGRSEKLFF,TGTGCCAGCAGTGCGAGTCAGGGGAGAAGTGAAAAACTGTTTTTT
.,TRBJ2-3,many,TRBV7-9,15,CASSPYSVPTDTQYF,TGTGCCAGCAGCCCTTATTCGGTGCCGACAGATACGCAGTATTTT
.,TRBJ1-4,many,TRBV11-2,15,CASSLVGRTNEKLFF,TGTGCCAGCAGCTTAGTGGGGAGGACTAATGAAAAACTGTTTTTT
.,TRBJ1-5,few,TRBV19,14,CASSILSHSQPPHF,TGTGCCAGTAGTATCTTGTCCCATAGTCAGCCCCCGCATTTT
TRBD1,TRBJ2-2,few,TRBV6-5,15,CASRVSQGVGGELFF,TGTGCCAGCAGGGTATCACAGGGGGTTGGCGGGGAGCTGTTTTTT
TRBD1,TRBJ2-1,.,TRBV20-1,13,CSARTGVCNEQFF,TGCAGTGCCCGGACAGGGGTATGCAATGAGCAGTTCTTC
.,TRBJ1-2,.,TRBV29-1,11,CSDMQNYGYTF,TGCAGCGATATGCAGAACTATGGCTACACCTTC
.,TRBJ1-1,many,TRBV4-1,14,CASSQGLLNTEAFF,TGCGCCAGCAGCCAGGGACTACTGAACACTGAAGCTTTCTTT
.,TRBJ2-3,medium-sized,TRBV7-2,14,CASSLARGIHTQYF,TGTGCCAGCAGCTTAGCTCGTGGGATCCATACGCAGTATTTT
.,TRBJ1-4,many,TRBV6-6,14,CASSYGQLNEKLFF,TGTGCCAGCAGTTACGGACAGCTTAATGAAAAACTGTTTTTT
.,TRBJ2-2,few,TRBV29-1,11,CSVLNTGELFF,TGCAGCGTCTTAAACACCGGGGAGCTGTTTTTT
TRBD2,TRBJ2-3,.,TRBV28,15,CASSSSGRAGDTQYF,TGTGCCAGCAGTTCTAGCGGGAGGGCCGGAGATACGCAGTATTTT
.,TRBJ2-1,many,TRBV2,14,CASSGRTGSIEQFF,TGTGCCAGCAGTGGACGTACAGGGAGCATTGAGCAGTTCTTC